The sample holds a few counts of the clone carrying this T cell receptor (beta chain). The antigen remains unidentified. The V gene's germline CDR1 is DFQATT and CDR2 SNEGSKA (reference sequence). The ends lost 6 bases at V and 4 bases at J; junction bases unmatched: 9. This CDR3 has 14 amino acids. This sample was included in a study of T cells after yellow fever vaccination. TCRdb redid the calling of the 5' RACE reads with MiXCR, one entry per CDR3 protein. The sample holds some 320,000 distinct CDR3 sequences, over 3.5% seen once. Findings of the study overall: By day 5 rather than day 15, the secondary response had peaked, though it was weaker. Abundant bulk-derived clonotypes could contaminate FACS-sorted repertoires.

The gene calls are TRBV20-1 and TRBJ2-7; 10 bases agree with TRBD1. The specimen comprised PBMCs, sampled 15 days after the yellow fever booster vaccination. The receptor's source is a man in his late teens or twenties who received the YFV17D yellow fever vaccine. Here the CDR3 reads CSASTGGLTYEQYF. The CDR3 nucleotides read TGCAGTGCGTCGACAGGGGGCCTCACTTACGAGCAGTACTTC.